The clone carrying this T cell receptor (beta chain) came up a few times. Assay: immunoSEQ multiplex PCR; the TCRdb copy retains only in-frame clones and omits some. The sample holds 140,000 or so clones, approximately 84% seen once. Individuals drawn from approximately 26 US areas were about 18 to 90 years old. Trimming took off 0 bases at V and 2 bases at J, with 16 bases between the two ends. CDR1 is LGHNA and CDR2 is YNFKEQ in the germline V gene. CDR3 length: 18 residues. These data originate in a study of blood T cell repertoires in COVID-19. Study in general: Spain, Italy and the United States supplied samples that represented acute and convalescent COVID-19.

This sequence originates from a woman aged 45-60 years with acute COVID-19. J is TRBJ1-4 and V is TRBV4-2; no firm D call. The sample was PBMCs or T cells enriched from blood (not recorded which). The CDR3 loop is CASSQDPIGFRTNEKLFF. CDR3 bases: TGTGCCAGCAGCCAAGATCCAATCGGTTTTCGGACTAATGAAAAACTGTTTTTT.